This T cell receptor beta chain was identified during a study of identical twins. V lost 1 base, J lost 3 bases, and 5 bases stayed unmatched. Germline V gene lookup returns CDR1 LNHDA and CDR2 SQIVND (reference sequence). This CDR3 contains 15 residues. TCRdb re-derived calls from the 5' RACE reads in MiXCR, one entry per CDR3 protein. The repertoire has approximately 600,000 distinct CDR3 sequences, more than 9% of them found once; the top ten carry 2.5% to 3.5%. With respect to this clonotype: Its antigen is unidentified.

Points from the study as a whole: Abundant beta clonotypes from cord blood bore fewer insertions; memory repertoires lacked this pattern. Low generation probability was overrepresented in out-of-frame alpha sequences shared by twins. Conclusions were based on cross-sectional statistical analysis, without following the same donors.

This sample also appeared in a second study, on yellow fever vaccine responses in identical twins.

V and J are TRBV19 and TRBJ2-7; 8 bases are shared with TRBD1. Specimen: PBMCs. The receptor was derived from a young woman in good health. CDR3 region: CASSIGQGILYEQYF. The CDR3 DNA sequence: TGTGCCAGTAGTATAGGACAGGGGATACTCTACGAGCAGTACTTC.